One T cell receptor beta chain is described in this entry. Its target is unknown. The germline V gene encodes CDR1 DFQATT and CDR2 SNEGSKA (reference sequence). V trimming: 6 bases; J trimming: 7 bases; junction bases outside the gene matches: 11. The CDR3 consists of 14 residues. Diagnosis rested on symptoms, serum thyroxine and TRAb, thyroid ultrasound, and orbital computed tomography. The data stem from a study of T cells in Graves' hyperthyroidism and ophthalmopathy. General study results and limits: Blood samples included most of the expanded thyroid clonotypes exceeding 0.001. A 13 V-J signature model discriminated ophthalmopathy versus stable hyperthyroidism.

The TCR beta CDR3 regions underwent amplification using RNA transcripts as the source. During a first-round RT-PCR of the TCR CDR3, the HTBI primer set was used. In TCRdb, the multiplex PCR reads were re-called with MiXCR into one record per CDR3 protein. This sample carries under 70,000 distinct CDR3 sequences, approximately 50% of them seen once, and the ten largest clones take 3% to 4%. The specimen sequenced was blood. This receptor was taken from a woman aged 60-75 years with Graves' ophthalmopathy. This sequence joins TRBV20-1 and TRBJ2-7, with 11 bases that match TRBD2. The CDR3 protein is CSAVISGRAGEQYF. CDR3 DNA: TGCAGTGCCGTTATTAGCGGGAGGGCGGGAGAGCAGTACTTC.